This T cell receptor beta chain was captured by sequencing in a study of shared clonotypes between healthy human individuals. Worth noting for this clone: Antigen unknown. Other DNA sequences in the same sample also yield this CDR3.

Positively selected for CCR7, the CD45RO-negative cells used as naive CD8 cells excluded terminally differentiated effector memory CD45RA+ cells. Libraries were prepared by immunoSEQ multiplex PCR; TCRdb keeps only in-frame clonotypes and omits some of them. The profile shows approximately 2,000,000 clones, 80% to 95% of them singletons. Whole-study results and caveats: Naive subsets typically showed greater estimated richness than memory subsets. Non-shared clonotypes had lower generation probabilities than those shared by all four donors.

Germline CDR1 reads MNHEY; CDR2 reads SMNVEV (reference sequence). The CDR3 is made up of 14 amino acids. V lost 4 bases to trimming and J lost 4 bases; unmatched junction nucleotides: 4. The receptor comes from a man between 18 and 35 years old in good health. Some clones in this sample may be carry-over from other donors' samples. The chain couples TRBV27 to TRBJ2-1; 7 bases map to TRBD1. Sequenced sample: naive CD8+ T cells from PBMCs. The CDR3 protein is CASSWGTEYNEQFF. For the CDR3, the DNA is TGTGCCAGCAGTTGGGGGACAGAATACAATGAGCAGTTCTTC.